Listed below are T cell receptor beta chains from one sample, sequenced in a study of blood T cell repertoires in COVID-19. Data came from immunoSEQ multiplex PCR; TCRdb stores just in-frame clones and leaves some out. The data contain tens of thousands of clones, about 86% of them singletons. Sequences were obtained from peripheral blood. These receptor sequences come from a man between 65 and 80 years old with acute or convalescent COVID-19. CDR3s include the opening cysteine and the closing phenylalanine or tryptophan. Fields, in order: clone size, D gene, V gene, J gene, CDR3 DNA, CDR3 protein. D genes are given only for firm matches. Size is omitted from some rows. Given values are once, few, many or a class for expanded clones.

clone size: -
D gene: TRBD1
V gene: TRBV6-6
J gene: TRBJ1-1
CDR3 DNA: TGTGCCACCCGGGACAGGCCATATACGGACACTGAAGCTTTCTTT
CDR3 protein: CATRDRPYTDTEAFF

clone size: once
D gene: -
V gene: TRBV4-1
J gene: TRBJ2-3
CDR3 DNA: TGCGCCAGCAGCCAAGAGGCGGAGAGGGGCACAGATACGCAGTATTTT
CDR3 protein: CASSQEAERGTDTQYF

clone size: -
D gene: TRBD1
V gene: TRBV15
J gene: TRBJ1-2
CDR3 DNA: TGTGCCACCAGCAGTTTTCTAGGGGGCCAAAACTATGGCTACACCTTC
CDR3 protein: CATSSFLGGQNYGYTF

clone size: -
D gene: TRBD1
V gene: TRBV2
J gene: TRBJ1-2
CDR3 DNA: TGTGCCGGGACACAGGGGGGGGGTGGCTACACCTTC
CDR3 protein: CAGTQGGGGYTF

clone size: once
D gene: TRBD2
V gene: TRBV9
J gene: TRBJ2-7
CDR3 DNA: TGTGCCAGCAGCGAGACGAGCGGGATAGGGGTTGACGAGCAGTACTTC
CDR3 protein: CASSETSGIGVDEQYF

clone size: -
D gene: TRBD1
V gene: TRBV9
J gene: TRBJ1-1
CDR3 DNA: TGTGCCAGCAGCGTCAAGACAGGGGGCACTGAAGCTTTCTTT
CDR3 protein: CASSVKTGGTEAFF

clone size: -
D gene: TRBD2
V gene: TRBV29-1
J gene: TRBJ2-1
CDR3 DNA: TGCAGCGTTGATGTCCTAGCGGGAGACGGTGAGCAGTTCTTC
CDR3 protein: CSVDVLAGDGEQFF

clone size: -
D gene: TRBD1
V gene: TRBV6-1
J gene: TRBJ1-2
CDR3 DNA: TGTGCCAGCAGTGAACAGGGGGCGCGGGGCTACACCTTC
CDR3 protein: CASSEQGARGYTF

clone size: -
D gene: -
V gene: TRBV12-5
J gene: TRBJ2-3
CDR3 DNA: TGTGCTAGTGGTTTGGGCTACGAAGATACGCAGTATTTT
CDR3 protein: CASGLGYEDTQYF

clone size: -
D gene: -
V gene: TRBV7-9
J gene: TRBJ2-3
CDR3 DNA: TGTGCCAGCAGCATTAGCGGAGATACGCAGTATTTT
CDR3 protein: CASSISGDTQYF

clone size: -
D gene: -
V gene: TRBV7-3
J gene: TRBJ2-7
CDR3 DNA: TGTGCCAGCAGCTTAAGTCCGGCGGCCACCTACGAGCAGTACTTC
CDR3 protein: CASSLSPAATYEQYF

clone size: -
D gene: TRBD2
V gene: TRBV9
J gene: TRBJ2-1
CDR3 DNA: TGTGCCAGCAGCCCCCTAGCGGAAGTTTACAATGAGCAGTTCTTC
CDR3 protein: CASSPLAEVYNEQFF

clone size: -
D gene: TRBD2
V gene: TRBV5-1
J gene: TRBJ2-5
CDR3 DNA: TGCGCCAGCAGCTTGGAACTAGCGGGATGGGGAGAGACCCAGTACTTC
CDR3 protein: CASSLELAGWGETQYF

clone size: -
D gene: -
V gene: TRBV28
J gene: TRBJ1-4
CDR3 DNA: TGTGCCAGCAGTATCCAGGGCGCGGCTAATGAAAAACTGTTTTTT
CDR3 protein: CASSIQGAANEKLFF

clone size: -
D gene: -
V gene: TRBV6-1
J gene: TRBJ2-7
CDR3 DNA: TGTGCCAGCAGTGAAGAGGCCTTCGGGGGCTACGAGCAGTACTTC
CDR3 protein: CASSEEAFGGYEQYF

clone size: -
D gene: TRBD2
V gene: TRBV24-1
J gene: TRBJ2-1
CDR3 DNA: TGTGCCACCAGTGACCTCGGGACTAGCGGGTGGAATGAGCAGTTCTTC
CDR3 protein: CATSDLGTSGWNEQFF

clone size: -
D gene: -
V gene: TRBV30
J gene: TRBJ2-5
CDR3 DNA: TGTGCCTGGTTGGACTTGCGGACCCAGTACTTC
CDR3 protein: CAWLDLRTQYF

clone size: -
D gene: -
V gene: TRBV9
J gene: TRBJ2-7
CDR3 DNA: TGTGCCAGCAGCGTGGCAGCGGCAACCTACGAGCAGTACTTC
CDR3 protein: CASSVAAATYEQYF

clone size: many
D gene: -
V gene: TRBV12-3/TRBV12-4
J gene: TRBJ2-7
CDR3 DNA: TGTGCCAGCAGTTTCAACCGAGGGCAGTACTTC
CDR3 protein: CASSFNRGQYF

clone size: -
D gene: -
V gene: TRBV2
J gene: TRBJ1-3
CDR3 DNA: TGTGCCAGCAGACCGACAGCTGGAAACACCATATATTTT
CDR3 protein: CASRPTAGNTIYF

clone size: -
D gene: -
V gene: TRBV30
J gene: TRBJ2-7
CDR3 DNA: TGTGCCTGGAGCAGGGGCGCCTACGAGCAGTACTTC
CDR3 protein: CAWSRGAYEQYF

clone size: -
D gene: -
V gene: TRBV2
J gene: TRBJ2-1
CDR3 DNA: TGTGCCAGCAGTGCTTACAATGAGCAGTTCTTC
CDR3 protein: CASSAYNEQFF

clone size: -
D gene: -
V gene: TRBV5-1
J gene: TRBJ1-5
CDR3 DNA: TGCGCCAGCAGCTTGGAGGGCAGGGATCAGCCCCAGCATTTT
CDR3 protein: CASSLEGRDQPQHF

clone size: few
D gene: -
V gene: TRBV9
J gene: TRBJ1-1
CDR3 DNA: TGTGCCAGCAGCGTAGACGGAGGAGGCGAAGCTTTCTTT
CDR3 protein: CASSVDGGGEAFF

clone size: -
D gene: -
V gene: TRBV18
J gene: TRBJ2-3
CDR3 DNA: TGTGCCAGCTCACTAGCGGCGCCGGCAGATACGCAGTATTTT
CDR3 protein: CASSLAAPADTQYF

clone size: -
D gene: TRBD1
V gene: TRBV10-1
J gene: TRBJ1-5
CDR3 DNA: TGCGCCAGCAGTGAGCCAACGGACAGGCATCAGCCCCAGCATTTT
CDR3 protein: CASSEPTDRHQPQHF

clone size: once
D gene: -
V gene: TRBV4-2
J gene: TRBJ2-6
CDR3 DNA: TGTGCCAGCAGCCAAGATTTCGGGAGAGCTGGGGCCAACGTCCTGACTTTC
CDR3 protein: CASSQDFGRAGANVLTF

clone size: -
D gene: -
V gene: TRBV7-7
J gene: TRBJ2-5
CDR3 DNA: TGTGCCAGCAGCTTAGGGGACATAGAGACCCAGTACTTC
CDR3 protein: CASSLGDIETQYF

clone size: once
D gene: TRBD1
V gene: TRBV5-4
J gene: TRBJ2-3
CDR3 DNA: TGTGCCAGCAGCTTTTACTTACAGGGGAAAACAGATACGCAGTATTTT
CDR3 protein: CASSFYLQGKTDTQYF

clone size: few
D gene: TRBD1
V gene: TRBV24-1
J gene: TRBJ1-1
CDR3 DNA: TGTGCCACCAGTGACAGGGACAGGGGGGAAGCTTTCTTT
CDR3 protein: CATSDRDRGEAFF

clone size: -
D gene: TRBD2
V gene: TRBV5-1
J gene: TRBJ2-7
CDR3 DNA: TGCGCCAGCACCCCTTTAGCGGGGGGCTCCTACGAGCAGTACTTC
CDR3 protein: CASTPLAGGSYEQYF

clone size: -
D gene: -
V gene: TRBV12-2
J gene: TRBJ1-5
CDR3 DNA: TGTGCAAGTCGCTTAAAGGGGCGGGCAGGGGGGTATCAGCCCCAGCATTTT
CDR3 protein: CASRLKGRAGGYQPQHF

clone size: -
D gene: TRBD1
V gene: TRBV6-2/TRBV6-3
J gene: TRBJ1-1
CDR3 DNA: TGTGCCAGCAGTTGGGAGGGACAGGGAGACCCAGCTTTCTTT
CDR3 protein: CASSWEGQGDPAFF

clone size: once
D gene: -
V gene: TRBV19
J gene: TRBJ1-1
CDR3 DNA: TGTGCCAGTAGTATCCGGAGGGAGAACACTGAAGCTTTCTTT
CDR3 protein: CASSIRRENTEAFF

clone size: -
D gene: TRBD2
V gene: TRBV2
J gene: TRBJ2-5
CDR3 DNA: TGTGCCAGCATTCGACTAGCGGGAGACCCCCGGGAGACCCAGTACTTC
CDR3 protein: CASIRLAGDPRETQYF

clone size: once
D gene: TRBD1
V gene: TRBV5-1
J gene: TRBJ2-7
CDR3 DNA: TGCGCCAGCAGCTTCCGACAGGGGTGGTACGAGCAGTACTTC
CDR3 protein: CASSFRQGWYEQYF

clone size: -
D gene: -
V gene: TRBV20-1
J gene: TRBJ2-7
CDR3 DNA: TGCAGTGCTAGTGTACAGGCTAGCTCCTACGAGCAGTACTTC
CDR3 protein: CSASVQASSYEQYF

clone size: -
D gene: TRBD1
V gene: TRBV6-1
J gene: TRBJ2-5
CDR3 DNA: TGTGCCAGCAGTGAAGCGCTGGGACAGGGCTTTGAGGAGACCCAGTACTTC
CDR3 protein: CASSEALGQGFEETQYF

clone size: few
D gene: -
V gene: TRBV7-3
J gene: TRBJ1-5
CDR3 DNA: TGTGCCAGCAGCTTAACCCCAGATCAGCCCCAGCATTTT
CDR3 protein: CASSLTPDQPQHF

clone size: -
D gene: -
V gene: TRBV7-9
J gene: TRBJ2-1
CDR3 DNA: TGTGCCAGCAGCCACCCAACGGGAGACTACAATGAGCAGTTCTTC
CDR3 protein: CASSHPTGDYNEQFF

clone size: few
D gene: TRBD2
V gene: TRBV5-5
J gene: TRBJ2-1
CDR3 DNA: TGTGCCAGCAGCCCGACTAGCAAGTACAATGAGCAGTTCTTC
CDR3 protein: CASSPTSKYNEQFF

clone size: once
D gene: TRBD1
V gene: TRBV7-3
J gene: TRBJ1-3
CDR3 DNA: TGTGCCAGCAGCCTCCAGGGGACAGCGGGAAACACCATATATTTT
CDR3 protein: CASSLQGTAGNTIYF

clone size: -
D gene: -
V gene: TRBV4-1
J gene: TRBJ2-7
CDR3 DNA: TGCGCCAGCAGCCAATGGGGGGAGGCAACCTACGAGCAGTACTTC
CDR3 protein: CASSQWGEATYEQYF

clone size: -
D gene: -
V gene: TRBV28
J gene: TRBJ1-2
CDR3 DNA: TGTGCCAGCAGGCTTGCTGGGCGAAAGCTCTCTAACTATGGCTACACCTTC
CDR3 protein: CASRLAGRKLSNYGYTF

clone size: once
D gene: TRBD2
V gene: TRBV7-2
J gene: TRBJ2-7
CDR3 DNA: TGTGCCAGCAGCCCGACTAGCGGGGTTCTCTACGAGCAGTACTTC
CDR3 protein: CASSPTSGVLYEQYF

clone size: -
D gene: -
V gene: TRBV7-9
J gene: TRBJ1-6
CDR3 DNA: TGTGCCAGCAGCTTTGGGGTTGGAGGTTCACCCCTCCACTTT
CDR3 protein: CASSFGVGGSPLHF